A selection of T cell receptor beta chains follows, all from one sample in a study of control samples from healthy donors and cancer patients. Repertoires were generated with immunoSEQ multiplex PCR, while TCRdb's copy carries only in-frame clones and drops some. The ten top clones account for approximately 2.2%, within a sample of about 190,000 clones. Sequencing was done on a sample of blood. All receptors come from a woman in her 30s in good health. The CDR3 runs from the conserved cysteine through the conserved F or W. The order of the fields is J gene, V gene, D gene, CDR3 protein, CDR3 DNA. A D gene is named only where the DNA matches it firmly.

>TRBJ1-5|TRBV3-1/TRBV3-2|.
CASSPVVNQPQHF
TGTGCCAGCAGCCCGGTAGTCAATCAGCCCCAGCATTTT
>TRBJ2-3|TRBV7-9|.
CASSSSSSWGVPGDTQYF
TGTGCCAGCAGCTCTTCCTCCTCTTGGGGGGTCCCCGGAGATACGCAGTATTTT
>TRBJ1-2|TRBV19|.
CASSPGGRSQYGYTF
TGTGCCAGTAGTCCTGGGGGCCGTTCTCAATATGGCTACACCTTC
>TRBJ1-5|TRBV6-2/TRBV6-3|TRBD1
CASSYSGGRGQGQPQHF
TGTGCCAGCAGTTACTCGGGAGGCAGGGGGCAAGGACAGCCCCAGCATTTT
>TRBJ2-6|TRBV2|TRBD1
CASSALRQGGVLTF
TGTGCCAGCAGCGCCCTAAGACAGGGGGGAGTCCTGACTTTC
>TRBJ1-2|TRBV19|.
CASSKIQRLENYGYTF
TGTGCCAGTAGTAAAATACAGCGTCTAGAAAACTATGGCTACACCTTC
>TRBJ2-5|TRBV7-2|.
CASSRLAKMGTQYF
TGTGCCAGCAGCCGCCTAGCAAAAATGGGGACCCAGTACTTC
>TRBJ2-1|TRBV18|.
CASSPRGGSSYNEQFF
TGTGCCAGCTCACCAAGAGGGGGAAGCTCCTACAATGAGCAGTTCTTC
>TRBJ2-2|TRBV5-1|.
CASSLSWVSGELFF
TGCGCCAGCAGCTTGAGTTGGGTTTCCGGGGAGCTGTTTTTT
>TRBJ1-4|TRBV29-1|.
CSVEQGGYEKLFF
TGCAGCGTTGAACAAGGGGGATACGAAAAACTGTTTTTT
>TRBJ2-7|TRBV6-4|.
CASSDQKPRVENYEQYF
TGTGCCAGCAGTGACCAGAAACCCCGGGTCGAAAACTACGAGCAGTACTTC
>TRBJ2-1|TRBV7-8|TRBD1
CASSARRQGQNHNEQFF
TGTGCCAGCAGCGCGAGACGACAGGGCCAGAATCACAATGAGCAGTTCTTC
>TRBJ2-1|TRBV24-1|.
CATSDSTAGDPEQFF
TGTGCCACCAGTGATTCGACCGCAGGGGACCCAGAGCAGTTCTTC